One sample yielded the 28 T cell receptor beta chains listed below, sequenced in a study of beta chain features in type 1 diabetes. These receptors' antigens are unknown. Isolated RNA was reverse transcribed in full, so expressed TCRB transcripts were sequenced. Clones were sequenced by immunoSEQ multiplex PCR, and TCRdb holds only the in-frame ones, with some missing. The table records some 350,000 clones, less than 15% of them present only once. Whole-study results and caveats: Among patients with Type 1 diabetes, TCRB CDR3s were moderately but significantly shorter in every one of the four CD4+ subsets.

The sequencing input was naive CD4+ T cells from blood. The source of these receptors is a woman between 18 and 30 years old with type 1 diabetes.

Only a few counts were recorded for this clone. The chain recombines TRBV18 with TRBJ2-4; D is perhaps TRBD1 (5 bases). The CDR3 spans 14 residues. V was trimmed by 0 bases and J by 6 bases, leaving 9 bases between them. CDR1 is KGHSH and CDR2 is LQKENI in the germline V gene. CDR3 sequence (DNA): TGTGCCAGCTCACCACCAGGGGCCGGAAACATTCAGTACTTC. Amino acid sequence: CASSPPGAGNIQYF. Drawing the rest from reference TRBV18 and TRBJ2-4, the complete variable domain is NAGVMQNPRHLVRRRGQEARLRCSPMKGHSHVYWYRQLPEEGLKFMVYLQKENIIDESGMPKERFSAEFPKEGPSILRIQQVVRGDSAAYFCASSPPGAGNIQYFGAGTRLSVL.

The chain is built from TRBV25-1 and TRBJ2-7; 12 bases match TRBD2. The germline CDR1 and CDR2 sequences are MGHDK and SYGVNS. The J segment lost 0 bases and the V segment lost 8 bases, leaving 14 bases of the junction unmatched. CDR3 size: 18 residues. The DNA for the CDR3 is TGTGCCAGCCCCGACGGGACTAGCGGGCTCGTCTGCTCCTACGAGCAGTACTTC. As protein: CASPDGTSGLVCSYEQYF.

This sequence joins TRBV30 and TRBJ2-6; 7 bases map to TRBD2. CDR1 GTSNPN and CDR2 SVGIG come from the germline V gene (reference sequence). J lost 0 bases, V lost 4 bases, and 9 bases had no gene match. CDR3 size: 17 residues. The CDR3 DNA reads TGTGCCTGGAAATCCCGGGGGGATCTCTCTGGGGCCAACGTCCTGACTTTC. Its translation is CAWKSRGDLSGANVLTF.

This clone was counted a few times. CDR3 DNA sequence: TGTGCCAGCAGTTACGGGGGCCGGGGGGTTGAGCAGTTCTTC. Amino acid sequence: CASSYGGRGVEQFF. The rearrangement links TRBV6-6 to TRBJ2-1; a weak D match, TRBD2 (7 bases). This CDR3 is built from 14 residues. Germline V gives CDR1 MNHNY, CDR2 SVGAGI (reference sequence). The V and J ends lost 2 bases and 9 bases respectively, with 14 bases between them.

This sequence joins TRBV11-2 and TRBJ2-1, with TRBD2 identical over 14 bases. The trim removed 5 bases at V and 7 bases at J, leaving 4 bases unmatched. This CDR3 has 15 residues. Germline loops: CDR1 SGHAT, CDR2 FQNNGV. CDR3 sequence: CASSRTSGRMNEQFF. CDR3 DNA sequence: TGTGCCAGCAGCCGGACTAGCGGGAGGATGAATGAGCAGTTCTTC.

This rearrangement joins TRBV6-5 to TRBJ1-1; no definite D call. The CDR3 sequence is 14 residues long. The germline gives CDR1 MNHEY, CDR2 SVGAGI. V was pared by 5 bases and J by 5 bases, with 15 bases between. CDR3 loop: CASSHRRRGTEAFF. The CDR3 nucleotides are TGTGCCAGCAGTCATCGCCGGCGAGGGACTGAAGCTTTCTTT.

This chain uses TRBV18 with TRBJ2-1; the match to TRBD2 covers 8 bases. V dropped 1 base and J dropped 3; count of bases not matched to a gene: 5. This CDR3 comprises 16 residues. Germline V gives CDR1 KGHSH, CDR2 LQKENI. CDR3 in DNA: TGTGCCAGCTCACCACTATCGGGAGGGTTCTACAATGAGCAGTTCTTC. Translated, it gives CASSPLSGGFYNEQFF.

The CDR3 reads CASGAPAGVSNEQFF. The DNA for the CDR3 is TGTGCCAGCGGGGCCCCAGCGGGAGTTAGCAATGAGCAGTTCTTC. The chain is built from TRBV2 and TRBJ2-1, with 8 positions matching TRBD2. Germline CDR1 is SNHLY and CDR2 is FYNNEI. The CDR3 length is 15 residues. The J segment lost 6 bases and the V segment lost 8 bases, leaving 12 bases of the junction unmatched.

This clone showed up just a few times. The rearrangement links TRBV6-6 to TRBJ2-1, with TRBD2 matching 12 bases. Germline-derived CDR1 and CDR2 are MNHNY and SVGAGI (reference sequence). The CDR3 contains 16 residues. After removal of 6 bases from V and 12 bases from J, the junction contained 15 bases not matched to a gene. Here the CDR3 reads CASSPQLTSGRSRQFF. The CDR3, as DNA: TGTGCCAGCAGCCCGCAGCTCACTAGCGGGAGGAGTCGGCAGTTCTTC.

This clone was recorded a few times. The rearrangement joins TRBV6-5 to TRBJ2-5, with no clear D. Germline CDR1 reads MNHEY; CDR2 reads SVGAGI. This CDR3 region has 15 residues. Trimming removed 0 bases at V and 5 bases at J, with 13 bases between. The CDR3 spells CASSYSEAQLETQYF. The CDR3 coding sequence is TGTGCCAGCAGTTACTCTGAGGCGCAGTTGGAGACCCAGTACTTC.

This clone was detected a few times. Here the CDR3 DNA reads TGTGCCAGCAGTGACTCGCGGGAGGACTACCAAGAGACCCAGTACTTC. This translates into CASSDSREDYQETQYF. This chain links TRBV6-4 with TRBJ2-5, with 8 bases matching TRBD2. Germline lookup yields CDR1 MRHNA and CDR2 SNTAGT. The CDR3 runs 16 residues. J was trimmed by 0 bases and V by 0 bases; bases with no gene match: 3.

This clone has a handful of counts. The chain couples TRBV9 to TRBJ2-1; a weak D match, TRBD2 (5 bases). Per the germline V gene, CDR1 is SGDLS and CDR2 is YYNGEE. The CDR3 consists of 17 residues. V dropped 6 bases and J dropped 0 bases, with 19 bases sitting between them. The CDR3 coding sequence is TGTGCCAGCAATATCCATCCAGGACGGGGCTCCTACAATGAGCAGTTCTTC. This sequence encodes CASNIHPGRGSYNEQFF.

V gene TRBV5-1 combines with J gene TRBJ2-3; D remains unclear. Trimming shortened V by 1 base and J by 4 bases, and 4 bases separated the two germline ends. Per the germline V gene, CDR1 is SGHRS and CDR2 is YFSETQ. CDR3 length equals 12 residues. DNA of the CDR3: TGCGCCAGCAGCTTGCGGGCAGATACGCAGTATTTT. Its translation is CASSLRADTQYF. Supplemented by reference TRBV5-1 and TRBJ2-3, the full variable domain reads KAGVTQTPRYLIKTRGQQVTLSCSPISGHRSVSWYQQTPGQGLQFLFEYFSETQRNKGNFPGRFSGRQFSNSRSEMNVSTLELGDSALYLCASSLRADTQYFGPGTRLTVL.

J is TRBJ1-5 and V is TRBV6-5, with D perhaps TRBD1 (5 bases). The germline V gene encodes CDR1 MNHEY and CDR2 SVGAGI. The CDR3 contains 14 residues. Trimming left V 4 bases short and J 7 bases short, with 14 bases between. The CDR3 DNA reads as TGTGCCAGCAGTTCCCTTGGGGGGAAACAGCCCCAGCATTTT. Translating it yields CASSSLGGKQPQHF.

This clone has only a few counts. A read error may produce the germline difference seen at one junction end. The CDR3: CASSQGMGLPGSF. Here the CDR3 DNA reads TGTGCCAGCAGCCAAGGGATGGGCCTCCCGGGGTCCTTC. The V gene is TRBV11-2, the J gene TRBJ1-2; D is ambiguous. This CDR3 comprises 13 residues. Germline values: CDR1 SGHAT, CDR2 FQNNGV.

CDR3 coding DNA: TGTGCCAGCAGTCTTAGGGGGACGGCCTTAGGGCAGTACTTC. It codes for CASSLRGTALGQYF. The genes are TRBV27 and TRBJ2-7; the D gene is possibly TRBD1 (6 bases). Looked up from germline, CDR1 is MNHEY and CDR2 is SMNVEV (reference sequence). The CDR3 totals 14 residues. Trimming pared 5 bases from V and 9 bases from J, leaving 20 bases between.

This chain links TRBV7-9 with TRBJ1-1; TRBD1 matches 7 bases. The germline V gene encodes CDR1 SEHNR and CDR2 FQNEAQ (reference sequence). Germline trimming cut 3 bases from V and 6 bases from J; bases unmatched to any gene: 7. CDR3 length equals 14 residues. CDR3 DNA: TGTGCCAGCAGCTTCGTCGGGACAGAAGCTGAAGCTTTCTTT. It specifies CASSFVGTEAEAFF. The full variable domain, with the rest looked up from reference TRBV7-9 and TRBJ1-1, is DTGVSQNPRHKITKRGQNVTFRCDPISEHNRLYWYRQTLGQGPEFLTYFQNEAQLEKSRLLSDRFSAERPKGSFSTLEIQRTEQGDSAMYLCASSFVGTEAEAFFGQGTRLTVV.

This clone was counted only a few times. The CDR3 region has the DNA TGTGCCAGCAGCCCAAGACAGTCCCTCGCCACAGATACGCAGTATTTT. Amino acids: CASSPRQSLATDTQYF. This chain uses TRBV7-9 with TRBJ2-3, with D possibly being TRBD1 (5 bases). The CDR3 has 16 amino acids. V was pared by 5 bases and J by 2 bases, with 17 bases between. CDR1 is SEHNR, CDR2 FQNEAQ, per germline (reference sequence).

This clone showed up just a few times. The V call is TRBV29-1, the J call TRBJ1-3, with D unclear. Germline loops: CDR1 SQVTM, CDR2 ANQGSEA. V gave up 4 bases and J gave up 4 bases, with 14 bases separating them. The CDR3 is 14 residues long. The DNA of the CDR3 is TGCAGCGTTGCGTCCGTAGGCGGGGGAAACACCATATATTTT. This codes for CSVASVGGGNTIYF.

This chain joins TRBV19 and TRBJ1-5; the D is unclear. V lost 2 bases to trimming and J lost 0 bases, with 5 bases between them. Germline assignment: CDR1 LNHDA and CDR2 SQIVND (reference sequence). The CDR3 has 14 amino acids. The CDR3 sequence: CASSIIGSNQPQHF. For the CDR3, the DNA is TGTGCCAGTAGTATAATCGGTAGCAATCAGCCCCAGCATTTT.

The V and J genes are TRBV19 and TRBJ1-2, with 8 positions matching TRBD1. The CDR3 sequence is 15 residues long. With V trimmed by 6 bases and J by 0 bases, 6 bases remained unmatched. The germline CDR1 and CDR2 sequences are LNHDA and SQIVND (reference sequence). The CDR3 DNA reads TGTGCCAGTAGACTACAGGGGGACGCTAACTATGGCTACACCTTC. Amino acids: CASRLQGDANYGYTF. The variable domain in full, completed from reference TRBV19 and TRBJ1-2, reads DGGITQSPKYLFRKEGQNVTLSCEQNLNHDAMYWYRQDPGQGLRLIYYSQIVNDFQKGDIAEGYSVSREKKESFPLTVTSAQKNPTAFYLCASRLQGDANYGYTFGSGTRLTVV.

This chain uses TRBV6-5 with TRBJ2-7, with 11 bases that match TRBD1. CDR3 size: 15 residues. Trimming took 2 bases from V and 4 from J; bases not matched to a gene: 4. The germline V gene encodes CDR1 MNHEY and CDR2 SVGAGI. CDR3 region: CASSYTDRGQYEQYF. The CDR3 DNA reads TGTGCCAGCAGTTACACGGACAGGGGGCAATACGAGCAGTACTTC.

The V and J genes are TRBV7-9 and TRBJ1-1, with D unclear. The V and J ends lost 4 bases and 1 base respectively, with 7 bases between them. Germline CDR1 is SEHNR and CDR2 is FQNEAQ (reference sequence). This CDR3 has 13 residues. CDR3: CASSYAANTEAFF. Written as DNA, the CDR3 is TGTGCCAGCAGCTACGCGGCGAACACTGAAGCTTTCTTT. The variable domain in full, completed from reference TRBV7-9 and TRBJ1-1, reads DTGVSQNPRHKITKRGQNVTFRCDPISEHNRLYWYRQTLGQGPEFLTYFQNEAQLEKSRLLSDRFSAERPKGSFSTLEIQRTEQGDSAMYLCASSYAANTEAFFGQGTRLTVV.

The rearrangement uses TRBV11-2 and TRBJ2-3, with 10 positions matching TRBD2. Losses at the gene ends were 5 bases for V and 2 bases for J; bases not matched to a gene: 10. The CDR3 is made up of 17 amino acids. Per germline, CDR1 SGHAT and CDR2 FQNNGV. The CDR3 loop reads CASSDTRLAGPTDTQYF. The CDR3 DNA reads as TGTGCCAGCAGCGATACTAGACTAGCGGGCCCCACAGATACGCAGTATTTT.

The chain carries TRBV4-1 and TRBJ2-7; the match to TRBD2 covers 12 bases. Germline CDR1 is MGHRA and CDR2 is YSYEKL. The CDR3 extends over 13 amino acids. The CDR3 region has the DNA TGCGCCAGCAGCCGTGGACTAGCGGGGTCGAGGGACGTC. This translates into CASSRGLAGSRDV.

J is TRBJ2-3 and V is TRBV28; D unclear. The CDR3 covers 12 residues. V gave up 5 bases and J gave up 5 bases, with 8 bases separating them. Looked up from germline, CDR1 is MDHEN and CDR2 is SYDVKM. The CDR3 reads CASSPLQDTQYF. The DNA of the CDR3 is TGTGCCAGCAGTCCCTTACAAGATACGCAGTATTTT.

V and J are TRBV7-2 and TRBJ2-5; D not certain. Germline-derived CDR1 and CDR2 are SGHTA and FQGNSA. V lost 5 bases and J lost 4, with 20 bases in between. The CDR3 runs to 16 residues. The CDR3 here is CASSLQRSGRRETQYF. The CDR3 coding sequence is TGTGCCAGCAGCCTACAACGATCAGGCCGGCGAGAGACCCAGTACTTC.

As for this clone: This CDR3 is also generated by other DNA sequences in the sample. The gene calls are TRBV18 and TRBJ2-1, with 9 positions matching TRBD1. The V gene's germline CDR1 is KGHSH and CDR2 LQKENI. The junction had 2 bases not matched to a gene; V was cut back by 3 bases and J by 8 bases. This CDR3 is built from 13 residues. CDR3 residues: CASSPRTGDEQFF. Here the CDR3 DNA reads TGTGCCAGCTCACCCAGGACAGGGGATGAGCAGTTCTTC.